The 21 T cell receptor beta chains presented below share a single source sample, sequenced in a study of cytomegalovirus exposure and HLA in healthy donors. The study ran its PCR with 60 Vbeta and 13 Jbeta primers. The method was immunoSEQ multiplex PCR; TCRdb's version includes in-frame clones alone and lacks a portion of them. The sample carries roughly 170,000 clones, approximately 81% recorded once. The material sequenced was PBMCs. The receptor set was obtained from a male donor in good health and CMV-seronegative.

This clone was seen only a few times. The chain couples TRBV18 to TRBJ1-1, with TRBD1 identical over 10 bases. The J segment lost 4 bases and the V segment lost 0 bases, leaving 2 bases of the junction unmatched. The CDR3 runs to 15 residues. The V gene's germline CDR1 is KGHSH and CDR2 LQKENI. The CDR3 DNA is TGTGCCAGCTCACCACCGGGACAGGGGTTCACTGAAGCTTTCTTT. Amino acid sequence: CASSPPGQGFTEAFF.

The chain couples TRBV7-3 to TRBJ2-1; 7 bases map to TRBD2. V dropped 8 bases and J dropped 5; count of bases not matched to a gene: 12. Germline V gene sequence: CDR1 SGHTA, CDR2 FQGTGA. The CDR3 totals 15 residues. In DNA form, the CDR3 reads TGTGCCAGCGGCGCTCAGGCGGGAGTTAACAATGAGCAGTTCTTC. Encoded protein: CASGAQAGVNNEQFF.

The chain combines TRBV5-1 with TRBJ1-1; 10 bases fit TRBD1. The CDR3 length is 17 residues. The trim removed 4 bases at V and 5 bases at J, leaving 14 bases unmatched. Germline-derived CDR1 and CDR2 are SGHRS and YFSETQ. CDR3 nucleotides: TGCGCCAGCAGCCCAGTCCCGGGACAGGGGAGGACGACTGAAGCTTTCTTT. Encoded protein: CASSPVPGQGRTTEAFF.

The CDR3 is CASSPSPGIYEQYF. CDR3 DNA: TGTGCCAGCAGCCCGAGCCCAGGGATCTACGAGCAGTACTTC. The chain carries TRBV7-6 and TRBJ2-7; TRBD1 is a possible D gene (5 bases). CDR1 and CDR2 from the germline V gene are SGHVS and FNYEAQ. The CDR3 consists of 14 residues. Trimming took off 5 bases at V and 3 bases at J, with 14 bases between the two ends.

This clone was picked up a small number of times. This rearrangement joins TRBV28 to TRBJ2-1, with 13 bases aligning to TRBD2. V shed 6 bases, J shed 6 bases, and the junction held 14 bases outside the gene matches. This CDR3 has 18 residues. The V gene's germline CDR1 is MDHEN and CDR2 SYDVKM. The CDR3 loop reads CASSPTSGRASQVNEQFF. The CDR3 region has the DNA TGTGCCAGCAGCCCTACTAGCGGGAGGGCCAGTCAAGTCAATGAGCAGTTCTTC. The whole variable domain, filled in from reference TRBV28 and TRBJ2-1, reads DVKVTQSSRYLVKRTGEKVFLECVQDMDHENMFWYRQDPGLGLRLIYFSYDVKMKEKGDIPEGYSVSREKKERFSLILESASTNQTSMYLCASSPTSGRASQVNEQFFGPGTRLTVL.

The chain links TRBV6-6 to TRBJ1-4; possibly TRBD1 for D (5 bases). Germline CDR1 is MNHNY and CDR2 is SVGAGI (reference sequence). Trimming took off 0 bases at V and 8 bases at J, with 16 bases between the two ends. The CDR3 length is 16 residues. The CDR3 DNA reads as TGTGCCAGCAGTTACTCAGTCGGTGGGGGGAAGGAAAAACTGTTTTTT. It codes for CASSYSVGGGKEKLFF.

V gene TRBV7-2 combines with J gene TRBJ2-7; 8 bases agree with TRBD2. This CDR3 comprises 15 residues. The V gene's germline CDR1 is SGHTA and CDR2 FQGNSA. The V and J ends lost 5 bases and 2 bases, in that order; junction bases with no gene match: 8. The CDR3 protein is CASSPQSGGPYEQYF. CDR3 sequence (DNA): TGTGCCAGCAGCCCCCAGAGCGGGGGCCCCTACGAGCAGTACTTC.

This clone has just one count. The chain recombines TRBV5-1 with TRBJ2-7; 11 positions agree with TRBD2. The V gene's germline CDR1 is SGHRS and CDR2 YFSETQ. Losses at the gene ends were 4 bases for V and 4 bases for J; bases not matched to a gene: 7. This CDR3 is built from 15 residues. This chain's CDR3 is CASSSTSGSIYEQYF. The CDR3, as DNA: TGCGCCAGCAGCAGCACTAGCGGGAGTATATACGAGCAGTACTTC.

The genes are TRBV19 and TRBJ2-7; 8 nucleotides align to TRBD1. CDR3 length equals 13 residues. J was trimmed by 6 bases and V by 6 bases; bases with no gene match: 7. Germline V lookup: CDR1 LNHDA, CDR2 SQIVND (reference sequence). This CDR3 is CASSPTGESEQYF. The DNA of the CDR3 is TGTGCCAGTAGCCCGACAGGGGAAAGCGAGCAGTACTTC.

A remark on this clone: Relative to the germline gene, one junction end is altered; a read error may explain this. The chain is built from TRBV7-9 and TRBJ1-1; possible D gene TRBD1, 5 bases. This CDR3 spans 13 amino acids. Germline loops: CDR1 SEHNR, CDR2 FQNEAQ (reference sequence). The CDR3 loop reads CSSSTGGDTEAFF. DNA of the CDR3: TGTTCCAGCAGCACCGGGGGGGACACTGAAGCTTTCTTT.

This chain joins TRBV7-9 and TRBJ1-4; D gene uncertain. The CDR3 contains 12 residues. The V gene's germline CDR1 is SEHNR and CDR2 FQNEAQ (reference sequence). V lost 7 bases and J lost 8, with 11 bases in between. CDR3 region: CASMGDKEKLFF. In DNA form, the CDR3 reads TGTGCCAGCATGGGAGACAAAGAAAAACTGTTTTTT.

The chain couples TRBV6-5 to TRBJ1-6, with D possibly TRBD1 on 5 matching bases. Germline values: CDR1 MNHEY, CDR2 SVGAGI. Trimming pared 2 bases from V and 4 bases from J, leaving 9 bases between. The length of the CDR3 is 15 residues. CDR3 DNA sequence: TGTGCCAGCAGTTACGAGACAGCATATAATTCACCCCTCCACTTT. It is translated as CASSYETAYNSPLHF.

The chain couples TRBV28 to TRBJ1-2; D remains unclear. From germline, CDR1 is MDHEN and CDR2 SYDVKM. This CDR3 contains 13 residues. V was pared by 10 bases and J by 4 bases, with 16 bases between. CDR3: CAIKTPEGYGYTF. Written as DNA, the CDR3 is TGTGCCATAAAGACCCCAGAGGGCTATGGCTACACCTTC.

The chain is built from TRBV7-2 and TRBJ2-1; D might be TRBD1 (5 bases). Germline lookup yields CDR1 SGHTA and CDR2 FQGNSA. CDR3 size: 17 residues. Trimming pared 7 bases from V and 7 bases from J, leaving 26 bases between. CDR3 in amino acids: CASTPVGLELLGNEQFF. In nucleotides, the CDR3 is TGTGCCAGCACCCCCGTGGGGCTGGAACTCTTGGGGAATGAGCAGTTCTTC.

In its sample, this clone was seen once. The rearrangement joins TRBV7-3 to TRBJ1-2; 9 bases are a match to TRBD1. V lost 5 bases and J lost 7; bases outside the gene matches: 2. The germline V gene encodes CDR1 SGHTA and CDR2 FQGTGA. CDR3 length: 12 residues. CDR3 in DNA: TGTGCCAGCAGCCGGACAGGGGTTGGCTACACCTTC. Protein: CASSRTGVGYTF. The full variable domain, rest sourced from reference TRBV7-3 and TRBJ1-2, is GAGVSQTPSNKVTEKGKYVELRCDPISGHTALYWYRQSLGQGPEFLIYFQGTGAADDSGLPNDRFFAVRPEGSVSTLKIQRTERGDSAVYLCASSRTGVGYTFGSGTRLTVV.

The rearrangement uses TRBV7-3 and TRBJ1-1; D might be TRBD1 (5 bases). Germline V gene sequence: CDR1 SGHTA, CDR2 FQGTGA. The CDR3 has 13 amino acids. The V end was cut by 5 bases, the J end by 2 bases, with 9 bases between. The CDR3 loop is CASSPGINTEAFF. CDR3 sequence (DNA): TGTGCCAGCAGCCCAGGGATAAACACTGAAGCTTTCTTT.

The V gene is TRBV7-7, the J gene TRBJ2-1, with a tentative D call TRBD1 (5 bases). The germline V gene has CDR1 SSHAT and CDR2 FNYEAQ (reference sequence). V was shortened by 5 bases and J by 0 bases, with 11 bases between the two germline ends. The CDR3 spans 15 residues. The CDR3 spells CASSQGDDSYNEQFF. The CDR3 region has the DNA TGTGCCAGCAGCCAAGGGGATGACTCCTACAATGAGCAGTTCTTC. Together with reference TRBV7-7 and TRBJ2-1, the CDR3 gives the full variable domain: GAGVSQSPRYKVTKRGQDVTLRCDPISSHATLYWYQQALGQGPEFLTYFNYEAQPDKSGLPSDRFSAERPEGSISTLTIQRTEQRDSAMYRCASSQGDDSYNEQFFGPGTRLTVL.

The gene calls are TRBV29-1 and TRBJ2-6; 8 bases agree with TRBD1. J gave up 0 bases and V 4 bases, and 5 bases lay outside the gene matches. The CDR3 extends over 16 amino acids. Germline V lookup: CDR1 SQVTM, CDR2 ANQGSEA. The CDR3 loop reads CSVAGGSGSGANVLTF. CDR3 in DNA: TGCAGCGTTGCAGGGGGCTCCGGCTCTGGGGCCAACGTCCTGACTTTC.

The chain employs TRBV11-3 and TRBJ2-1; D perhaps matches TRBD2 (6 bases). CDR1 is SGHNT, CDR2 YENEEA, per germline. V lost 5 bases and J lost 0, with 14 bases in between. This CDR3 contains 16 residues. The CDR3 sequence is CASSPSAFNSYNEQFF. The CDR3 bases are TGTGCCAGCAGCCCTAGCGCGTTTAACTCCTACAATGAGCAGTTCTTC.

The chain carries TRBV18 and TRBJ2-5; 8 positions match TRBD1. The last part of the DNA fits TRBJ2-7 better; the J call may be wrong. This CDR3 has 14 amino acids. Germline assignment: CDR1 KGHSH and CDR2 LQKENI. The CDR3 protein is CASLAGQEAYEQYF. CDR3 coding DNA: TGTGCCAGCTTGGCGGGACAGGAAGCCTACGAGCAGTACTTC.

J is TRBJ1-2 and V is TRBV10-3; 8 bases agree with TRBD1. V gave up 2 bases and J gave up 4 bases; unmatched junction bases: 6. The CDR3 is 15 residues long. Per germline, CDR1 ENHRY and CDR2 SYGVKD. The CDR3 reads CAISEQDREGYGYTF. The CDR3 DNA follows: TGTGCCATCAGTGAGCAGGACAGGGAGGGCTATGGCTACACCTTC.